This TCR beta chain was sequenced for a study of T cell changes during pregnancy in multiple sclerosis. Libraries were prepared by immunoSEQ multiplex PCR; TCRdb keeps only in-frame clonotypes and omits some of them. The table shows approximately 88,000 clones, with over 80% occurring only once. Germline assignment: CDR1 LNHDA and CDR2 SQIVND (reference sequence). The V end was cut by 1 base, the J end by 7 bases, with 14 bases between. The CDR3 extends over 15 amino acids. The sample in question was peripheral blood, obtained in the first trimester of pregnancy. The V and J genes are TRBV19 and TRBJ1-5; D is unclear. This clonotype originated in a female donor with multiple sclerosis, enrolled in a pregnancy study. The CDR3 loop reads CASSIVGRFRQPQHF. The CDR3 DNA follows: TGTGCCAGTAGTATAGTGGGCCGTTTTAGACAGCCCCAGCATTTT.